The 32 T cell receptor beta chains reported below all come from one sample, sequenced in a study of response to subunit inactivated influenza vaccine. TCRdb reanalysed the RT-PCR reads using MiXCR and keeps one entry per CDR3 protein. This table holds 490,000 or so distinct CDR3 sequences, 7.6% found once. The sample here was PBMCs from blood, taken about 24 months after vaccination. The receptors were sampled from a man aged 50-75 years who received an inactivated influenza vaccine.

This clonotype was seen at least ten times. The chain uses TRBV7-3 and TRBJ2-2; TRBD1 matches at 9 bases. CDR3 length: 15 amino acids. J gave up 5 bases and V 3 bases, and 4 bases lay outside the gene matches. Germline-derived CDR1 and CDR2 are SGHTA and FQGTGA. The CDR3 nucleotides read TGTGCCAGCAGCTTGACAGGGGGACCGACCGGGGAGCTGTTTTTT. The encoded protein is CASSLTGGPTGELFF.

The chain couples TRBV29-1 to TRBJ1-1; 9 bases fit TRBD1. V was clipped by 4 bases and J by 4 bases; unmatched bases: 7. The germline CDR1 and CDR2 sequences are SQVTM and ANQGSEA. The CDR3 extends over 14 amino acids. The CDR3 bases are TGCAGCGTTGGCTACGGGACAGGGACCACTGAAGCTTTCTTT. It yields the protein CSVGYGTGTTEAFF.

The rearrangement uses TRBV7-8 and TRBJ2-5, with a weak D call TRBD2 (6 bases). Germline CDR1 and CDR2: SGHVS and FQNEAQ. V lost 5 bases and J lost 2, with 18 bases in between. The CDR3 runs to 16 residues. CDR3 loop: CASSPRRGFYQETQYF. In DNA form, the CDR3 reads TGTGCCAGCAGCCCCCGGCGGGGCTTTTATCAAGAGACCCAGTACTTC.

This clonotype was found a few times. V and J are TRBV10-3 and TRBJ2-7; 11 bases are shared with TRBD2. Trimming took 6 bases from V and 4 from J; bases not matched to a gene: 5. In germline, CDR1 is ENHRY, CDR2 SYGVKD. The CDR3 length is 14 residues. The CDR3 loop is CAISGTSGRYEQYF. The CDR3 DNA sequence: TGTGCCATCAGCGGAACTAGCGGGAGATACGAGCAGTACTTC.

This clonotype turned up a few times. V gene TRBV27 combines with J gene TRBJ1-5, with D hard to call. In germline, CDR1 is MNHEY, CDR2 SMNVEV (reference sequence). V was shortened by 5 bases and J by 7 bases, with 18 bases between the two germline ends. The CDR3 covers 15 residues. CDR3 DNA: TGTGCCAGCAGTCCCGGGAGCCCGTCAGGCCAGCCCCAGCATTTT. Translated: CASSPGSPSGQPQHF.

The J gene is TRBJ2-2, the V gene TRBV12-3 or TRBV12-4; weak D call: TRBD2 (5 bases). The CDR3 is 14 residues long. V shed 5 bases and J shed 7 bases, with 14 bases lying between them. CDR3 in amino acids: CASSPLLGLGELFF. The DNA for the CDR3 is TGTGCCAGCAGTCCCCTACTAGGACTCGGGGAGCTGTTTTTT.

This clonotype occurred a few times. The J gene is TRBJ2-5, the V gene TRBV12-3 or TRBV12-4; weak D call: TRBD1 (5 bases). This CDR3 spans 14 amino acids. The V end lost 0 bases, the J end lost 3 bases, and 8 bases lay between the germline ends. The DNA of the CDR3 is TGTGCCAGCAGTTTAGCGGGCAGGGAAGAGACCCAGTACTTC. Protein: CASSLAGREETQYF.

This clonotype was recorded at least ten times. This chain joins TRBV28 and TRBJ2-1; 9 bases line up with TRBD1. CDR1 and CDR2 from the germline V gene are MDHEN and SYDVKM. This CDR3 has 15 amino acids. The junction had 6 bases not matched to a gene; V was cut back by 6 bases and J by 3 bases. The CDR3 DNA sequence: TGTGCCAGCAGCCCCGGGACAGGGAACTACAATGAGCAGTTCTTC. It codes for CASSPGTGNYNEQFF.

This chain connects TRBV12-3 or TRBV12-4 to TRBJ2-3; 10 bases are shared with TRBD1. V dropped 5 bases and J dropped 4; count of bases not matched to a gene: 6. The CDR3 is 15 amino acids. The CDR3 sequence is CASSPRGTGADTQYF. CDR3 in DNA: TGTGCCAGCAGTCCTAGGGGGACAGGGGCAGATACGCAGTATTTT.

The table lists this clonotype with many counts. The chain has TRBV7-2 and TRBJ2-3, with 7 bases matching TRBD2. Germline trimming cut 8 bases from V and 6 bases from J; bases unmatched to any gene: 14. The germline CDR1 and CDR2 sequences are SGHTA and FQGNSA. This CDR3 region has 15 residues. As DNA, the CDR3 is TGTGCCAGCGGCGTCGCGGCGGGGAGGGTCGATACGCAGTATTTT. Residues: CASGVAAGRVDTQYF.

This clonotype turned up a few times. V and J are TRBV10-3 and TRBJ2-1; D tentatively reads TRBD1 or TRBD2 (6 bases each). This CDR3 comprises 14 residues. Between the trimmed V and J ends, which lost 7 bases and 7 bases, there was a span of 17 bases. Germline V gives CDR1 ENHRY, CDR2 SYGVKD. CDR3 sequence reads: CAIKGSGGGNEQFF. The CDR3 coding sequence is TGTGCCATCAAAGGAAGCGGAGGGGGGAATGAGCAGTTCTTC.

The rearrangement joins TRBV5-4 to TRBJ2-3; 10 positions agree with TRBD2. The germline CDR1 and CDR2 sequences are SGHNT and YYREEE (reference sequence). Losses at the gene ends were 4 bases for V and 3 bases for J; bases not matched to a gene: 5. The CDR3 has 15 residues. The CDR3 spells CASSLTGLATDTQYF. DNA of the CDR3: TGTGCCAGCAGCCTGACGGGACTAGCGACAGATACGCAGTATTTT.

This clonotype showed up just a few times. The CDR3 nucleotides read TGCGCCAGCAGCTTCGGACGGGGAATGGGAGATACGCAGTATTTT. Translation: CASSFGRGMGDTQYF. The chain couples TRBV5-1 to TRBJ2-3, with D maybe TRBD2 (5 bases). The CDR3 spans 15 residues. The V gene lost 2 bases and the J gene lost 5 bases, with 15 bases spanning the gap. The germline CDR1 and CDR2 sequences are SGHRS and YFSETQ.

The chain links TRBV4-3 to TRBJ2-1; TRBD2 matches 7 bases. This CDR3 has 17 residues. The junction had 14 bases not matched to a gene; V was cut back by 0 bases and J by 9 bases. CDR1 and CDR2 (germline): LGHNA, YSLEER. The CDR3 nucleotides read TGCGCCAGCAGCCAAGATCGTGGCGGGAGACCCGTCGGTGAGCAGTTCTTC. Its protein is CASSQDRGGRPVGEQFF.

The chain uses TRBV29-1 and TRBJ2-5; D is possibly TRBD2 (6 bases). Trimming shortened V by 6 bases and J by 5 bases, and 16 bases separated the two germline ends. In germline, CDR1 is SQVTM, CDR2 ANQGSEA. This CDR3 is built from 13 residues. CDR3 DNA sequence: TGCAGCGTGGCCCAGGTGGAGGGCGAGACCCAGTACTTC. It translates to CSVAQVEGETQYF.

This clonotype showed up just a few times. The V and J genes are TRBV20-1 and TRBJ2-3; 11 bases are a match to TRBD1. In germline, CDR1 is DFQATT, CDR2 SNEGSKA (reference sequence). The CDR3 is 14 residues long. V trimming: 1 base; J trimming: 5 bases; junction bases outside the gene matches: 2. Here the CDR3 DNA reads TGCAGTGCTAGAGGGACAGGGGGCGTAGATACGCAGTATTTT. Translation: CSARGTGGVDTQYF.

This clonotype has just a few counts. The rearrangement joins TRBV12-3 or TRBV12-4 to TRBJ1-5, with a tentative D call TRBD1 (6 bases). V lost 1 base to trimming and J lost 7 bases, with 17 bases between them. CDR3 length: 16 residues. CDR3 sequence (DNA): TGTGCCAGCAGTTTAGGGGCATGGGGGGCGCACCAGCCCCAGCATTTT. This codes for CASSLGAWGAHQPQHF.

CDR3 sequence: CASSPRGTLAKNIQYF. Written as DNA, the CDR3 is TGTGCCAGCTCACCAAGGGGGACTTTAGCCAAAAACATTCAGTACTTC. The rearrangement links TRBV18 to TRBJ2-4; D is perhaps TRBD1 or TRBD2 (6 bases each). V lost 2 bases to trimming and J lost 0 bases, with 11 bases between them. The CDR3 spans 16 residues. CDR1 and CDR2 from the germline V gene are KGHSH and LQKENI.

The CDR3 reads CASSLGLAGPRTDTQYF. The DNA for the CDR3 is TGTGCCAGCAGCCTTGGACTAGCGGGCCCACGCACAGATACGCAGTATTTT. This chain joins TRBV7-9 and TRBJ2-3; 11 positions agree with TRBD2. The CDR3 runs 17 residues. The V segment lost 5 bases and the J segment 1 base; nucleotides outside the gene matches: 8. The V gene's germline CDR1 is SEHNR and CDR2 FQNEAQ (reference sequence).

This clonotype was counted a few times. The chain joins TRBV12-3 or TRBV12-4 to TRBJ1-5; maybe TRBD1 (6 bases). CDR3 size: 14 residues. The V end was cut by 0 bases, the J end by 4 bases, with 7 bases between. CDR3 protein: CASSLAGANQPQHF. CDR3 nucleotides: TGTGCCAGCAGTTTAGCGGGGGCAAATCAGCCCCAGCATTTT.

The chain links TRBV29-1 to TRBJ2-3; D might be TRBD1 (6 bases). The ends were cut back, 3 bases at V and 5 bases at J, with 15 bases in the middle. The CDR3 length is 14 residues. Germline V CDR1 and CDR2: SQVTM, ANQGSEA. Written as DNA, the CDR3 is TGCAGCGTTGAGAGCCTACCCAGGGGAGATACGCAGTATTTT. This codes for CSVESLPRGDTQYF.

The V and J genes are TRBV20-1 and TRBJ1-1; D not certain. The CDR3 runs to 13 residues. CDR1 and CDR2 (germline): DFQATT, SNEGSKA (reference sequence). Trimming took off 6 bases at V and 3 bases at J, with 14 bases between the two ends. The CDR3 spells CSAAPRPDTEAFF. The CDR3 DNA reads as TGCAGTGCCGCACCTCGGCCGGACACTGAAGCTTTCTTT.

The V and J genes are TRBV28 and TRBJ1-1; D might be TRBD1 (6 bases). This CDR3 has 15 amino acids. Germline loops: CDR1 MDHEN, CDR2 SYDVKM. V dropped 3 bases and J dropped 8 bases, with 19 bases sitting between them. The CDR3 bases are TGTGCCAGCAGTTTTGGGGACATAGGACCTTCAGAAGCTTTCTTT. Translating gives CASSFGDIGPSEAFF.

The CDR3 region has the DNA TGTGCCAGCAGTTTGGTTGGTTCGACAGGCAATCAGCCCCAGCATTTT. Translated: CASSLVGSTGNQPQHF. This rearrangement joins TRBV28 to TRBJ1-5; TRBD1 is a possible D gene (5 bases). CDR1 and CDR2 (germline): MDHEN, SYDVKM. The CDR3 is made up of 16 amino acids. V was trimmed by 3 bases and J by 2 bases, leaving 14 bases between them. Full variable domain (missing parts from reference TRBV28 and TRBJ1-5): DVKVTQSSRYLVKRTGEKVFLECVQDMDHENMFWYRQDPGLGLRLIYFSYDVKMKEKGDIPEGYSVSREKKERFSLILESASTNQTSMYLCASSLVGSTGNQPQHFGDGTRLSIL.

This clonotype was seen only a few times. The gene calls are TRBV28 and TRBJ2-3, with 9 bases fitting TRBD2. This CDR3 comprises 16 residues. In germline, CDR1 is MDHEN, CDR2 SYDVKM. J was trimmed by 6 bases and V by 5 bases; bases with no gene match: 12. The CDR3 nucleotides read TGTGCCAGCAGTCCCCAGTTAGCGGGAGACCGGGATACGCAGTATTTT. It translates to CASSPQLAGDRDTQYF.

This clonotype was observed a few times. The chain links TRBV20-1 to TRBJ2-3; D is perhaps TRBD2 (7 bases). Deletions cut 6 bases from V and 2 bases from J, with 15 bases between. Germline CDR1 DFQATT, CDR2 SNEGSKA (reference sequence). This CDR3 has 14 amino acids. The CDR3 DNA sequence: TGCAGTGCGAGGGGGGGAACACACACAGATACGCAGTATTTT. It is translated as CSARGGTHTDTQYF.

This clonotype came up a few times. V and J are TRBV19 and TRBJ2-1; 7 bases fit TRBD2. There are 16 residues in the CDR3. Germline V gene lookup returns CDR1 LNHDA and CDR2 SQIVND (reference sequence). The J segment lost 0 bases and the V segment lost 4 bases, leaving 6 bases of the junction unmatched. The CDR3 loop is CASSRSGTGSYNEQFF. The CDR3 nucleotides are TGTGCCAGTAGTAGAAGCGGGACCGGCTCCTACAATGAGCAGTTCTTC.

The J gene is TRBJ1-2, the V gene TRBV5-6, with 8 bases that match TRBD1. The CDR3 runs to 15 residues. The junction had 6 bases not matched to a gene; V was cut back by 1 base and J by 4 bases. The germline CDR1 and CDR2 sequences are SGHDT and YYEEEE. Written as DNA, the CDR3 is TGTGCCAGCAGCTTGCGTTGGGACAGGTTCTATGGCTACACCTTC. Its translation: CASSLRWDRFYGYTF.

There are many counts of this clonotype. The chain couples TRBV7-9 to TRBJ2-1; possibly TRBD2 for D (6 bases). The germline gives CDR1 SEHNR, CDR2 FQNEAQ (reference sequence). This CDR3 comprises 13 residues. The germline V and J ends were trimmed by 9 bases and 5 bases, with 14 bases remaining between them. DNA for the CDR3: TGTGCCAGTCGGGACTCCTATAACAATGAGCAGTTCTTC. Translated, it gives CASRDSYNNEQFF.

This clonotype was detected many times. This chain links TRBV20-1 with TRBJ2-7; 12 nucleotides agree with TRBD1. Trimming cost V 3 bases and J 2 bases; bases outside gene matches: 5. The CDR3 is made up of 15 amino acids. Germline V gives CDR1 DFQATT, CDR2 SNEGSKA (reference sequence). The CDR3 DNA follows: TGCAGTGCTAGTGGCGGGACAGGGGGCACCTACGAGCAGTACTTC. Amino acid sequence: CSASGGTGGTYEQYF.

This clonotype was counted at least ten times. V and J are TRBV29-1 and TRBJ2-1, with D possibly matching TRBD1 (5 bases). The ends were cut back, 4 bases at V and 2 bases at J, with 12 bases in the middle. This CDR3 is built from 14 residues. Germline V gives CDR1 SQVTM, CDR2 ANQGSEA. CDR3 amino acids: CSVVRDLAYNEQFF. The CDR3 coding sequence is TGCAGCGTTGTCAGGGATTTGGCCTACAATGAGCAGTTCTTC.

This clonotype was observed a few times. The chain employs TRBV20-1 and TRBJ2-3, with D possibly TRBD2 on 5 matching bases. The CDR3 is 13 amino acids. Germline V gene data show CDR1 as DFQATT and CDR2 as SNEGSKA (reference sequence). The ends were cut back, 3 bases at V and 5 bases at J, with 12 bases in the middle. CDR3 loop: CSASREPKDTQYF. CDR3 coding DNA: TGCAGTGCTAGCCGGGAACCCAAAGATACGCAGTATTTT.